What follows describes a single T cell receptor beta chain. This clonotype occurred many times. The antigen it binds to is not known. Per-base quality was not reported, and no clone a single base away is much larger than it. The germline V gene encodes CDR1 ENHRY and CDR2 SYGVKD. The CDR3 holds 14 amino acids from the cysteine to the phenylalanine. The retained sequence is limited to the CDR3, 42 bases, with the frame set at the first base. From V the trimming removes 7 bases and from J it removes 6 bases, while the gene matches leave 9 bases of the junction unaccounted for. The entry originates in a study of CD4 and CD8 cells across lung adenocarcinoma regions (dated by TCRdb to the late 2010s). Describing the broader study: To look at intratumor heterogeneity in the T cell receptor repertoire, the study compared tumor centers against tumor margins.

To prepare the library, PCR was applied. TCRdb lists the instrument as HiSeq X Ten. Using fastp at Q25 and MiXCR, TCRdb reprocessed the public reads and kept productive beta chains. Every distinct CDR3 protein forms one entry, paired with its most common genes and DNA. Across this sample there are about 9,200 distinct CDR3 sequences, with under 55% seen only once. The top ten constitute 33% of the sample. Patients with localized lung adenocarcinoma, a subtype of non-small cell lung cancer, were used as donors. Samples were obtained from the margins of localized lung adenocarcinomas. CD8+ T cells from tumor tissue were profiled separately from CD4+ T cells for TCR repertoire analysis.

The chain was built from TRBV10-3 and TRBJ2-1, with 7 middle bases fitting TRBD1. The source material was CD8+ T cells from the margin of a lung tumor. In light of the paper, this sample's cell subset or site label describes: tumor margin region. The receptor was derived from a male donor with lung adenocarcinoma. The CD4 and CD8 labels of this study may be unreliable. The nucleotide sequence is given as TGTGCCATCAACCCGGGACAGCGAACCAATGAGCAGTTCTTC. It is translated as CAINPGQRTNEQFF.